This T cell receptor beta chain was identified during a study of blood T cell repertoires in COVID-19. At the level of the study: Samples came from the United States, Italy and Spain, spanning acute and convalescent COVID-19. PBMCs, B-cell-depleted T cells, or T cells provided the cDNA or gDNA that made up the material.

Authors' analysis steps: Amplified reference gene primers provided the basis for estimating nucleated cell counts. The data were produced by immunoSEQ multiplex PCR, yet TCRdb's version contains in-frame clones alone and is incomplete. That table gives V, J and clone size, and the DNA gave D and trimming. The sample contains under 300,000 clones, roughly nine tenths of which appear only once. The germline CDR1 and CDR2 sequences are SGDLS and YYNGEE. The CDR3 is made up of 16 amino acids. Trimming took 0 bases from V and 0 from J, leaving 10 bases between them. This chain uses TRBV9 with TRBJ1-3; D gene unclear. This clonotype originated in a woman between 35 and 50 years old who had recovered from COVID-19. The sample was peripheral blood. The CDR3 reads CASSVGTDNSGNTIYF. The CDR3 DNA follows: TGTGCCAGCAGCGTAGGAACAGATAACTCTGGAAACACCATATATTTT.